This is a list of T cell receptor beta chains from one sample in a study of cytomegalovirus exposure and HLA in healthy donors. Some clones are missing from TCRdb's copy, which holds only in-frame ones; the method was immunoSEQ multiplex PCR. The sample contains under 250,000 clones, 65% to 90% of which appear only once. The specimen was PBMCs. The receptors were gathered from a woman in her 50s in good health and CMV-seronegative. CDR3s include the opening cysteine and the closing phenylalanine or tryptophan. A D gene is named only where the DNA matches it firmly. Clone size is shown for a subset of rows, as once, few, many or a class of expanded clone.

size: NA; J: TRBJ2-1; D: TRBD1; V: TRBV29-1; CDR3: CSVPGQGAALYNEQFF; DNA: TGCAGCGTCCCGGGACAGGGGGCCGCCCTTTACAATGAGCAGTTCTTC
size: NA; J: TRBJ1-6; D: NA; V: TRBV6-1; CDR3: CATNSGRGSNSPLHF; DNA: TGTGCCACCAACTCCGGAAGGGGAAGTAATTCACCCCTCCACTTT
size: NA; J: TRBJ2-1; D: NA; V: TRBV29-1; CDR3: CSVAGIAYNEQFF; DNA: TGCAGCGTTGCCGGGATAGCCTACAATGAGCAGTTCTTC
size: NA; J: TRBJ1-1; D: TRBD1; V: TRBV5-5; CDR3: CASSVTGQGVTEAFF; DNA: TGTGCCAGCAGCGTTACTGGACAGGGGGTCACTGAAGCTTTCTTT
size: NA; J: TRBJ2-7; D: TRBD1; V: TRBV7-9; CDR3: CASSPQGYYEQYF; DNA: TGTGCCAGCAGCCCACAGGGGTACTACGAGCAGTACTTC
size: NA; J: TRBJ1-1; D: TRBD1; V: TRBV19; CDR3: CASSPLYRGGNTEAFF; DNA: TGTGCCAGTAGTCCCCTGTACAGGGGAGGGAACACTGAAGCTTTCTTT
size: NA; J: TRBJ2-7; D: NA; V: TRBV10-3; CDR3: CAINDRGSPYEQYF; DNA: TGTGCCATCAACGACCGGGGAAGCCCCTACGAGCAGTACTTC
size: NA; J: TRBJ2-2; D: TRBD2; V: TRBV2; CDR3: CASSVAGATGELFF; DNA: TGTGCCAGCAGTGTTGCGGGAGCTACCGGGGAGCTGTTTTTT
size: NA; J: TRBJ1-3; D: NA; V: TRBV28; CDR3: CASSNTGPTGNTIYF; DNA: TGTGCCAGCAGTAACACAGGGCCAACTGGAAACACCATATATTTT
size: NA; J: TRBJ1-4; D: NA; V: TRBV25-1; CDR3: CASSAPRQSNEKLFF; DNA: TGTGCCAGCAGTGCCCCTCGACAGAGTAATGAAAAACTGTTTTTT
size: NA; J: TRBJ2-1; D: TRBD2; V: TRBV5-4; CDR3: CASSFGGSSYNEQFF; DNA: TGTGCCAGCAGCTTCGGGGGGAGCTCCTACAATGAGCAGTTCTTC
size: NA; J: TRBJ2-1; D: NA; V: TRBV28; CDR3: CASSLEGFISGTINYNEQFF; DNA: TGTGCCAGCAGTTTAGAAGGCTTTATCAGCGGAACCATTAACTACAATGAGCAGTTCTTC
size: once; J: TRBJ1-2; D: TRBD1; V: TRBV28; CDR3: CASSRTGYGYTF; DNA: TGTGCCAGCAGTCGGACAGGTTATGGCTACACCTTC
size: NA; J: TRBJ1-2; D: NA; V: TRBV5-4; CDR3: CASSWEEDYGYTF; DNA: TGTGCCAGCAGCTGGGAGGAAGACTATGGCTACACCTTC
size: NA; J: TRBJ2-1; D: TRBD2; V: TRBV15; CDR3: CASQVAGGYNEQFF; DNA: TGTGCCTCCCAAGTAGCGGGAGGGTACAATGAGCAGTTCTTC
size: NA; J: TRBJ2-7; D: NA; V: TRBV19; CDR3: CASSKKRPPSYEQYF; DNA: TGTGCCAGTAGTAAAAAGCGGCCGCCCTCCTACGAGCAGTACTTC
size: NA; J: TRBJ2-7; D: NA; V: TRBV19; CDR3: CASQEVAGTYEQYF; DNA: TGTGCCAGTCAGGAGGTGGCAGGAACCTACGAGCAGTACTTC
size: NA; J: TRBJ2-7; D: TRBD1; V: TRBV28; CDR3: CASKRDRGRYEQYF; DNA: TGTGCCAGTAAGAGGGACAGGGGGCGGTACGAGCAGTACTTC
size: NA; J: TRBJ1-1; D: NA; V: TRBV29-1; CDR3: CSVGAGGLMNTEAFF; DNA: TGCAGCGTGGGGGCGGGGGGCCTGATGAACACTGAAGCTTTCTTT
size: NA; J: TRBJ2-7; D: TRBD2; V: TRBV9; CDR3: CASSLKAGGTGEQYF; DNA: TGTGCCAGCAGCCTCAAAGCGGGAGGGACTGGGGAGCAGTACTTC
size: NA; J: TRBJ2-7; D: NA; V: TRBV6-1; CDR3: CASSESPPYEQYF; DNA: TGTGCCAGCAGTGAAAGCCCCCCCTACGAGCAGTACTTC
size: NA; J: TRBJ2-5; D: TRBD1; V: TRBV7-7; CDR3: CASSLPGQSRETQYF; DNA: TGTGCCAGCAGTCTTCCGGGACAGAGTAGAGAGACCCAGTACTTC
size: NA; J: TRBJ1-2; D: NA; V: TRBV6-5; CDR3: CASTSGTSYTF; DNA: TGTGCCAGCACGTCCGGGACTTCGTACACCTTC
size: NA; J: TRBJ2-3; D: TRBD2; V: TRBV4-3; CDR3: CASSQSTSGHRGDTQYF; DNA: TGCGCCAGCAGCCAATCAACTAGCGGCCACCGGGGGGATACGCAGTATTTT
size: NA; J: TRBJ2-7; D: TRBD2; V: TRBV14; CDR3: CASSQERSSGRASSYEQYF; DNA: TGTGCCAGCAGCCAAGAGAGGTCTAGCGGGAGGGCCTCATCCTACGAGCAGTACTTC
size: NA; J: TRBJ2-7; D: NA; V: TRBV6-5; CDR3: CASSYSGSEQYF; DNA: TGTGCCAGCAGTTACTCGGGCTCCGAGCAGTACTTC
size: few; J: TRBJ1-2; D: NA; V: TRBV30; CDR3: CAWSGGGVYGYTF; DNA: TGTGCCTGGAGTGGTGGAGGGGTCTATGGCTACACCTTC
size: NA; J: TRBJ2-1; D: NA; V: TRBV5-1; CDR3: CASSLGGRSYNEQFF; DNA: TGCGCCAGCAGCTTAGGTGGGAGATCCTACAATGAGCAGTTCTTC
size: NA; J: TRBJ2-7; D: NA; V: TRBV28; CDR3: CASSLTTRFTYEQYF; DNA: TGTGCCAGCAGTTTAACTACTAGATTTACCTACGAGCAGTACTTC
size: NA; J: TRBJ1-1; D: NA; V: TRBV29-1; CDR3: CSASRVTEAFF; DNA: TGCAGCGCTTCTCGTGTTACTGAAGCTTTCTTT
size: NA; J: TRBJ2-1; D: TRBD2; V: TRBV7-9; CDR3: CATGLAGHEQFF; DNA: TGTGCCACCGGACTAGCGGGCCATGAGCAGTTCTTC
size: NA; J: TRBJ1-2; D: TRBD1; V: TRBV7-2; CDR3: CASSLRPTRDRGYGYTF; DNA: TGTGCCAGCAGCTTAAGACCTACCCGGGACAGGGGATATGGCTACACCTTC
size: NA; J: TRBJ2-3; D: TRBD2; V: TRBV27; CDR3: CASIGLAGSTDTQYF; DNA: TGTGCCAGCATTGGACTAGCGGGAAGCACAGATACGCAGTATTTT
size: NA; J: TRBJ1-4; D: NA; V: TRBV18; CDR3: CASSPGQTINEKLFF; DNA: TGTGCCAGCTCACCAGGGCAGACCATAAATGAAAAACTGTTTTTT
size: NA; J: TRBJ2-7; D: TRBD2; V: TRBV28; CDR3: CARGLAGGPEWNEQYF; DNA: TGTGCCAGGGGACTAGCGGGAGGGCCCGAGTGGAACGAGCAGTACTTC
size: NA; J: TRBJ1-3; D: TRBD1; V: TRBV18; CDR3: CASSPGQGASGNTIYF; DNA: TGTGCCAGCTCACCGGGACAGGGGGCATCTGGAAACACCATATATTTT
size: NA; J: TRBJ2-7; D: NA; V: TRBV5-6; CDR3: CASRLRGSSYEQYF; DNA: TGTGCCAGCAGACTAAGGGGGAGCTCCTACGAGCAGTACTTC
size: NA; J: TRBJ2-7; D: NA; V: TRBV18; CDR3: CASSLETTAPNF; DNA: TGTGCCAGCTCCCTTGAGACGACTGCGCCAAACTTC
size: NA; J: TRBJ1-5; D: NA; V: TRBV28; CDR3: CASSLLQGNQPQHF; DNA: TGTGCCAGCAGTTTACTACAGGGTAATCAGCCCCAGCATTTT
size: once; J: TRBJ2-3; D: TRBD2; V: TRBV2; CDR3: CASSPKGLAANTDTQYF; DNA: TGTGCCAGCAGCCCAAAGGGACTAGCGGCGAACACAGATACGCAGTATTTT
size: NA; J: TRBJ2-7; D: TRBD1; V: TRBV29-1; CDR3: CSVEVLSGTVTYEQYF; DNA: TGCAGCGTTGAAGTTCTTAGTGGGACAGTCACCTACGAGCAGTACTTC
size: NA; J: TRBJ1-1; D: TRBD1; V: TRBV20-1; CDR3: CRGQGGTEAFF; DNA: TGCAGAGGACAGGGCGGGACTGAAGCTTTCTTT
size: NA; J: TRBJ2-1; D: NA; V: TRBV6-4; CDR3: CASSDGRRSYNEQFF; DNA: TGTGCCAGCAGTGACGGCCGCCGCTCCTACAATGAGCAGTTCTTC
size: NA; J: TRBJ2-5; D: TRBD1; V: TRBV7-6; CDR3: CASRRTGGTQYF; DNA: TGTGCCAGCAGGCGGACAGGGGGGACCCAGTACTTC
size: few; J: TRBJ1-2; D: TRBD1; V: TRBV20-1; CDR3: CSAQGYGYTF; DNA: TGCAGCGCACAGGGGTATGGCTACACCTTC
size: NA; J: TRBJ1-4; D: NA; V: TRBV19; CDR3: CASSRASWANEKLFF; DNA: TGTGCCAGTAGTAGGGCAAGTTGGGCTAATGAAAAACTGTTTTTT
size: NA; J: TRBJ1-2; D: TRBD1; V: TRBV28; CDR3: CASSRTGTNYGYTF; DNA: TGTGCCAGCAGCCGGACAGGGACTAACTATGGCTACACCTTC
size: NA; J: TRBJ2-7; D: TRBD2; V: TRBV5-1; CDR3: CASSSATSGRASEQYF; DNA: TGCGCCAGCAGCTCCGCCACTAGCGGGAGGGCCTCCGAGCAGTACTTC